This T cell receptor beta chain was sequenced in a study of beta chain features in type 1 diabetes. As for the study in general: Over all samples combined, about 99,000,000 sorted cells were examined.

Sequenced material consisted of expressed TCRB transcripts (all of the isolated RNA was reverse transcribed). TCRdb keeps only in-frame clones here, not all; method: immunoSEQ multiplex PCR. The sample holds approximately 140,000 clones, nearly 50% seen once. V trimming: 5 bases; J trimming: 11 bases; junction bases outside the gene matches: 16. This CDR3 contains 15 residues. The germline CDR1 and CDR2 sequences are MNHNY and SVGAGI (reference sequence). Via the markers CD45RO/CCR7/CD25/CD127/CD95/CD27, stem cell-like memory, regulatory, central memory and naive CD4+ cells were sorted. Sorted populations all had greater than 95% purity.

This clonotype originated in a man aged 18-30 years in good health. Material for sequencing was Tregs from blood. This rearrangement joins TRBV6-6 to TRBJ2-5; TRBD1 matches 8 bases. In DNA form, the CDR3 reads TGTGCCAGCAGTGACCCCGGGACAGGCGACATAGGGCAGTACTTC. Translation: CASSDPGTGDIGQYF.